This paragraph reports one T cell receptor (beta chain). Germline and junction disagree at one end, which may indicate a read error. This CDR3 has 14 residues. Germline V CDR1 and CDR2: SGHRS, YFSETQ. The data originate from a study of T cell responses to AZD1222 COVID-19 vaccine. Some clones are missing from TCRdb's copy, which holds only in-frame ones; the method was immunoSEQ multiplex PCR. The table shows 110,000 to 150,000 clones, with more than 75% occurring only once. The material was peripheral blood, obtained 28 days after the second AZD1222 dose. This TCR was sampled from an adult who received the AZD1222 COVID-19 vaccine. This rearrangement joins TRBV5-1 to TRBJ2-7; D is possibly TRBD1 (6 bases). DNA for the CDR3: TGCGCCAGCAGTTTGGGGCAGGGGAAGGTCGAGCAGTACTTC. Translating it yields CASSLGQGKVEQYF.